The 2 T cell receptor beta chains below come from one sample, sequenced in a study of T cells in Graves' hyperthyroidism and ophthalmopathy. Amplification of TCR beta CDR3 regions was performed using RNA transcripts as template. HTBI primers drove first-round RT-PCR of the TCR CDR3. TCRdb re-analysed the multiplex PCR reads in MiXCR, keeping a single row per CDR3 protein. The data contain around 340,000 distinct CDR3 sequences, over 15% of them seen just once; the ten biggest clones take up roughly a sixth. The material sequenced was blood. The receptors shown here come from a woman aged 40 to 50 with Graves' ophthalmopathy.

The genes are TRBV2 and TRBJ2-7; D uncertain. V was pared by 3 bases and J by 2 bases, with 11 bases between. There are 14 residues in the CDR3. Germline CDR1 reads SNHLY; CDR2 reads FYNNEI. CDR3 amino acids: CASSDRTRTYEQYF. For the CDR3, the DNA is TGTGCCAGCAGTGATAGGACCAGGACCTACGAGCAGTACTTC.

There are many counts of this clonotype. This chain connects TRBV20-1 to TRBJ2-7; 8 bases are a match to TRBD1. J gave up 6 bases and V 0 bases, and 10 bases lay outside the gene matches. Germline CDR1 reads DFQATT; CDR2 reads SNEGSKA (reference sequence). The CDR3 consists of 15 residues. As DNA, the CDR3 is TGCAGTGCTAGAGATCTCCAGACAGGGGTTTTCGAGCAGTACTTC. It encodes CSARDLQTGVFEQYF.